The sequence of this TCR beta chain was determined in a study of T cell responses to AZD1222 COVID-19 vaccine. Overall study findings and caveats: Baseline serostatus was positive in only a handful of AZD1222 recipients. CD4 TCRs associated with vaccination spanned spike, dominating at 160-218 and 743-854.

Sequenced by immunoSEQ multiplex PCR; TCRdb stores in-frame clones only, minus some. The table has 90,000 to 150,000 clones, 80% to 90% seen once. Comment on this clone: Its antigen is currently unknown.

The CDR3 is made up of 15 amino acids. CDR1 is MNHEY and CDR2 is SVGAGI in the germline V gene. The V gene end was trimmed by 4 bases and the J gene end by 7 bases; junction bases not matched to a gene: 10. The sequence was obtained from an adult in good health. The chain combines TRBV6-5 with TRBJ1-2; 9 bases line up with TRBD1. Sequenced material: peripheral blood, taken on day 0 of AZD1222 vaccination. The CDR3 DNA reads as TGTGCCAGCAGTTCCCCCGGGACAGGGAATGGTGGCTACACCTTC. It is translated as CASSSPGTGNGGYTF.